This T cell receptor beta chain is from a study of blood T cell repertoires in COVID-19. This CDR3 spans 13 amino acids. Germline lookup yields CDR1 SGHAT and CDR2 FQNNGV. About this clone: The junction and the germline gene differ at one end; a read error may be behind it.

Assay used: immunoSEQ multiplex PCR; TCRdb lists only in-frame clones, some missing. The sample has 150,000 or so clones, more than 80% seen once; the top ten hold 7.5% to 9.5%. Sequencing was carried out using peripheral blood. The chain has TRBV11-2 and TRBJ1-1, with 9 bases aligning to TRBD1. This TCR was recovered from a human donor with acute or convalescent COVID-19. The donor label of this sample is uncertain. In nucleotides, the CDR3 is TGTGCCAGCAGCTTAGGAACAAGGGACAGGGAAACCTTT. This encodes CASSLGTRDRETF.